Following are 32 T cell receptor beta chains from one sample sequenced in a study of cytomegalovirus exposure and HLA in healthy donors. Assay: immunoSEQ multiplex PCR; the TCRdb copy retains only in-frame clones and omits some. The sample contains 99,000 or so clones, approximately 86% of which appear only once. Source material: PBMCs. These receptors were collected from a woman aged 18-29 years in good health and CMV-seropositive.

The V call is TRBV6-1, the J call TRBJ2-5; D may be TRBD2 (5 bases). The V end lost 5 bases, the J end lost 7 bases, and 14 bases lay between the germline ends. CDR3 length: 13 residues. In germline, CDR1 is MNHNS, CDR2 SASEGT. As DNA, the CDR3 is TGTGCCAGCAGTCTCGAGTTACGGGGGACCCAGTACTTC. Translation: CASSLELRGTQYF.

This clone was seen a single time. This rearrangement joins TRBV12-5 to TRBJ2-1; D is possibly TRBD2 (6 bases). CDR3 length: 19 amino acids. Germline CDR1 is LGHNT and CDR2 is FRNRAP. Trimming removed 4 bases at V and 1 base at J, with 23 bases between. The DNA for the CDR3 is TGTGCTAGTGGTTCCACCCCGCAACTAGCAGATATTTCCTACAATGAGCAGTTCTTC. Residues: CASGSTPQLADISYNEQFF.

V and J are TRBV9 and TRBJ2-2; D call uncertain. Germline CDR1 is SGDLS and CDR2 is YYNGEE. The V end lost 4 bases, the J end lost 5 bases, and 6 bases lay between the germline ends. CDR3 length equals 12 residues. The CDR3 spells CASSLSTGELFF. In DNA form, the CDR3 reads TGTGCCAGCAGCCTGAGTACCGGGGAGCTGTTTTTT.

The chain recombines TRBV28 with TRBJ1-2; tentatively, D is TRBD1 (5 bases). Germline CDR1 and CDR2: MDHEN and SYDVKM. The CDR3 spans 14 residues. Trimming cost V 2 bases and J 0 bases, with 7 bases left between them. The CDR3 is CASSLAGANYGYTF. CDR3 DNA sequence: TGTGCCAGCAGTTTAGCGGGGGCTAACTATGGCTACACCTTC.

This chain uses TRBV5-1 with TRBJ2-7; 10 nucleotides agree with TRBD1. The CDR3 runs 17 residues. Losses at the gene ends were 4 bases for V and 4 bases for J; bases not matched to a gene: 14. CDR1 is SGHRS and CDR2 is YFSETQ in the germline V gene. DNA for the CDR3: TGCGCCAGCAGCGAACCGACAGGGGGCACCTTTAAGTACGAGCAGTACTTC. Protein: CASSEPTGGTFKYEQYF.

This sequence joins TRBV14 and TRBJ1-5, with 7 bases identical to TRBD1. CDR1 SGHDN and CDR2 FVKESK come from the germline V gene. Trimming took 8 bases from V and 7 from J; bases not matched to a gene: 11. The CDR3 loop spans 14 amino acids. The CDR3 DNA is TGTGCCAGCCGATACCCAGGGGGTTGGCAGCCCCAGCATTTT. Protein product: CASRYPGGWQPQHF.

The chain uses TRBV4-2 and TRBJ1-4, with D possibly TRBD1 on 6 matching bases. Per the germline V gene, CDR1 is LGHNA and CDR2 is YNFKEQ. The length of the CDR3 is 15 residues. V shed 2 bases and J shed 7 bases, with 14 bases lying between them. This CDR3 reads CASSQPTGTPEKLFF. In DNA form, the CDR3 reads TGTGCCAGCAGCCAACCTACAGGGACCCCTGAAAAACTGTTTTTT.

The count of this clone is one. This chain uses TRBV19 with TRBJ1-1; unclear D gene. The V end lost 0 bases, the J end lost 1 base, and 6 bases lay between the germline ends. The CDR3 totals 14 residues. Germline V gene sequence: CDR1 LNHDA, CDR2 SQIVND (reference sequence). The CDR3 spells CASSIDAGNTEAFF. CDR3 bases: TGTGCCAGTAGTATAGACGCGGGGAACACTGAAGCTTTCTTT.

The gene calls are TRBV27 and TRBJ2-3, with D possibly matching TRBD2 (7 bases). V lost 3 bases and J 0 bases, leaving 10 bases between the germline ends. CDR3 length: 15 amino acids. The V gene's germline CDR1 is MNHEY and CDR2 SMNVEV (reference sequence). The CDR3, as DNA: TGTGCCAGCAGTTTTGAGGGGGGGAGCACAGATACGCAGTATTTT. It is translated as CASSFEGGSTDTQYF.

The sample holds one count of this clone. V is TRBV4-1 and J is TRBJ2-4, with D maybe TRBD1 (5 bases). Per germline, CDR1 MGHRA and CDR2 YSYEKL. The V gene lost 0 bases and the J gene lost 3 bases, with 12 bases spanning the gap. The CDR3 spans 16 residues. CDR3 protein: CASSQDRVGGKNIQYF. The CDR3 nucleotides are TGCGCCAGCAGCCAAGACAGGGTAGGTGGCAAAAACATTCAGTACTTC.

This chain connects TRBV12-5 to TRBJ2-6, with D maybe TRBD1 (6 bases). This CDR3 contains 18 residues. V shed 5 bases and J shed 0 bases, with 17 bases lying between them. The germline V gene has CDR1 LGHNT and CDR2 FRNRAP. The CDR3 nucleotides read TGTGCTAGTGGTCTCCGGGACAAAACCTCCTCTGGGGCCAACGTCCTGACTTTC. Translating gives CASGLRDKTSSGANVLTF.

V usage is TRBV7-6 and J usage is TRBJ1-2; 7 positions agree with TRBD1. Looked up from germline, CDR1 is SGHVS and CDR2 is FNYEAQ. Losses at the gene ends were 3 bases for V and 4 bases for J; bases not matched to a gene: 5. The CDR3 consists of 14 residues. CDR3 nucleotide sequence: TGTGCCAGCAGCTTGCCAGGGGGTGCCTATGGCTACACCTTC. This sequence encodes CASSLPGGAYGYTF.

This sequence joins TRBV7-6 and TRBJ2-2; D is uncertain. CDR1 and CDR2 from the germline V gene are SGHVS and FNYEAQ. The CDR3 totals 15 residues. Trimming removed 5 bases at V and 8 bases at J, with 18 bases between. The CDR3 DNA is TGTGCCAGCAGCCCCAGCTCAGCGCGAGCTGGGGAGCTGTTTTTT. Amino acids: CASSPSSARAGELFF.

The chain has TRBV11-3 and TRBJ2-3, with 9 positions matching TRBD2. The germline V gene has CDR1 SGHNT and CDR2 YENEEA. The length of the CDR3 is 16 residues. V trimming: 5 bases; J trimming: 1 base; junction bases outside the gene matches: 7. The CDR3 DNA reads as TGTGCCAGCAGCCCTCTCATAGCGGGGGGCACAGATACGCAGTATTTT. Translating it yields CASSPLIAGGTDTQYF.

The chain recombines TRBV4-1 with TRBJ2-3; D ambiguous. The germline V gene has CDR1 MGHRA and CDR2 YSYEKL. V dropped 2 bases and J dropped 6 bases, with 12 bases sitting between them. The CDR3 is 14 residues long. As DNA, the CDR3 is TGCGCCAGCAGCCAATCCCGGGTTTCCGATACGCAGTATTTT. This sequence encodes CASSQSRVSDTQYF.

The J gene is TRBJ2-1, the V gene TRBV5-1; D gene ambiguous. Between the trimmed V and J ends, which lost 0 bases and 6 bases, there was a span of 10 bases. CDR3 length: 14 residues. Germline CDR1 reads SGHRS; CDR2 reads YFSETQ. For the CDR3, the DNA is TGCGCCAGCAGCTTGGTGGCTAGTACCAATGAGCAGTTCTTC. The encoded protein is CASSLVASTNEQFF.

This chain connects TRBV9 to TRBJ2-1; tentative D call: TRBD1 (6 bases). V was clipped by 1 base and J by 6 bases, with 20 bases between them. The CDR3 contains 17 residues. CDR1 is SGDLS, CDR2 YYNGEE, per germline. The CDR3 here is CASSVSTRAWGPNEQFF. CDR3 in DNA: TGTGCCAGCAGCGTAAGTACAAGGGCGTGGGGGCCCAATGAGCAGTTCTTC.

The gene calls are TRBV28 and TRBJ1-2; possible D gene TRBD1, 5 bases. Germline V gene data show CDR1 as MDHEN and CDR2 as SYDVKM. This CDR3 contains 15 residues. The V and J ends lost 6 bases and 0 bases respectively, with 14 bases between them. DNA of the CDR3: TGTGCCAGCAGCTTTACAGGAAGAGCTAACTATGGCTACACCTTC. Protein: CASSFTGRANYGYTF.

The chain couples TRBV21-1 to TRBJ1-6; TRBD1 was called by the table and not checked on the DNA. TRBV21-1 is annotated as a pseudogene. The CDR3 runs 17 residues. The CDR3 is CASSARQLSSYNSPLHF. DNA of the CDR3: TGTGCCAGCAGCGCCCGACAGTTGAGCTCCTATAATTCACCCCTCCACTTT.

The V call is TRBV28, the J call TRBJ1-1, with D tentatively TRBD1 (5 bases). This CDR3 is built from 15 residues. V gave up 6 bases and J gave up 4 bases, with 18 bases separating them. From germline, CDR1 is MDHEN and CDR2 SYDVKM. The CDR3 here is CASRVDSNPITEAFF. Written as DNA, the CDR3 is TGTGCCAGCAGGGTCGACAGCAACCCGATCACTGAAGCTTTCTTT.

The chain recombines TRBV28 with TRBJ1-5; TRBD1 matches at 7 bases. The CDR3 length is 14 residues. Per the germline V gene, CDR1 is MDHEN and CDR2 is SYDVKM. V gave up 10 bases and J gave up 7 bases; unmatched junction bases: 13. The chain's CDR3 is CANSPTGPRQPQHF. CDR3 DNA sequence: TGTGCCAATTCCCCGACAGGGCCCCGGCAGCCCCAGCATTTT.

CDR3 amino acids: CASSLTSGGEETQYF. CDR3 DNA: TGCGCCAGCAGCTTAACTAGCGGAGGGGAAGAGACCCAGTACTTC. V gene TRBV5-1 combines with J gene TRBJ2-5; 8 bases agree with TRBD2. Trimming cost V 2 bases and J 3 bases; bases outside gene matches: 6. Germline V gives CDR1 SGHRS, CDR2 YFSETQ. This CDR3 has 15 residues.

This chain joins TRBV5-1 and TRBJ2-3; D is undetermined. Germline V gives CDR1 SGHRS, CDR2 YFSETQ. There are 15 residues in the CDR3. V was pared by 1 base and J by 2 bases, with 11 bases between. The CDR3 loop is CASSLPLGLTDTQYF. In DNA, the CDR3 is TGCGCCAGCAGCTTGCCGCTAGGCCTCACAGATACGCAGTATTTT.

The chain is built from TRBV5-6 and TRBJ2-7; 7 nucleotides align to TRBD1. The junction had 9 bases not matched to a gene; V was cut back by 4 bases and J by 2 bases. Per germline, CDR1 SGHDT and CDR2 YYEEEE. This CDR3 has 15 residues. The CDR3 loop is CASSARGTVTYEQYF. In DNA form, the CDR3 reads TGTGCCAGCAGCGCAAGAGGGACAGTAACCTACGAGCAGTACTTC.

The CDR3 nucleotides are TGCGCCAGCAGCCAGTTGACAGTCACCGGGGAGCTGTTTTTT. Protein: CASSQLTVTGELFF. The genes are TRBV4-1 and TRBJ2-2; TRBD1 is a possible D gene (5 bases). The CDR3 has 14 residues. Germline V gene lookup returns CDR1 MGHRA and CDR2 YSYEKL. The V and J ends lost 3 bases and 4 bases respectively, with 9 bases between them.

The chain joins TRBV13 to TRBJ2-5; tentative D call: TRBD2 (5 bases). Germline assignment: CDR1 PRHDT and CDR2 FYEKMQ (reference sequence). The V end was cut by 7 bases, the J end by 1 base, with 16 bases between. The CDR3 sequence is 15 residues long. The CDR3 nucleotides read TGTGCCAGCACGCGGGCCGGGGAACGCCAAGAGACCCAGTACTTC. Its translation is CASTRAGERQETQYF.

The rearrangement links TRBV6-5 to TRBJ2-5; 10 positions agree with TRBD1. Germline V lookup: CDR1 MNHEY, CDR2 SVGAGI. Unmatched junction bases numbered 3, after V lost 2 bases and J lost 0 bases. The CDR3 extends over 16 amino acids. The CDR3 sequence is CASSYLGQGYQETQYF. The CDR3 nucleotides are TGTGCCAGCAGTTACCTGGGACAGGGGTACCAAGAGACCCAGTACTTC.

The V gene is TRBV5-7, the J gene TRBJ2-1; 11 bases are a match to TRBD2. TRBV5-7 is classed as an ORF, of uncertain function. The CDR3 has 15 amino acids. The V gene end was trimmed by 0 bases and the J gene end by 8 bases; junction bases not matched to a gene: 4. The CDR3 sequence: CASSLELAGGDEQFF. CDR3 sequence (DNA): TGTGCCAGCAGCTTGGAATTAGCGGGAGGGGATGAGCAGTTCTTC.

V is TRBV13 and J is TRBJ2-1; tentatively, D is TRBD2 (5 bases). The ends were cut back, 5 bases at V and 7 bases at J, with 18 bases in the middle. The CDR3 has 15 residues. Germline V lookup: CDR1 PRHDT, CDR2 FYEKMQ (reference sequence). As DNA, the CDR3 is TGTGCCAGCAGCCCCGGTGCCGGAGGAGGTAATGAGCAGTTCTTC. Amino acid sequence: CASSPGAGGGNEQFF.

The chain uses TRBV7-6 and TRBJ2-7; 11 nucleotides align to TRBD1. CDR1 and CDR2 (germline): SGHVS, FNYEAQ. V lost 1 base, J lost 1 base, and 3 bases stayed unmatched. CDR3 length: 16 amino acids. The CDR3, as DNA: TGTGCCAGCAGCTTAGGAGGGACAGGGGGATCCTACGAGCAGTACTTC. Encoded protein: CASSLGGTGGSYEQYF.

The CDR3 region has the DNA TGTGCCAGTAGTCTTAGGACAGTACAAGAGACCCAGTACTTC. Translated: CASSLRTVQETQYF. V usage is TRBV19 and J usage is TRBJ2-5; maybe TRBD1 (6 bases). Trimming removed 5 bases at V and 2 bases at J, with 12 bases between. Looked up from germline, CDR1 is LNHDA and CDR2 is SQIVND (reference sequence). The CDR3 spans 14 residues.

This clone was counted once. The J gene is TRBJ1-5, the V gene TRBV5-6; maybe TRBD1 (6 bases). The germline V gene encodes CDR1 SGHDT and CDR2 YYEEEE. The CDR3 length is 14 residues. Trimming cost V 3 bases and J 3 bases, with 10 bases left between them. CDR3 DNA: TGTGCCAGCAGCTGGGGGGGCCACAATCAGCCCCAGCATTTT. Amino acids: CASSWGGHNQPQHF.